These T cell receptor beta chains were read from a single sample in a study of Tregs in tolerant kidney transplant recipients. Produced via immunoSEQ multiplex PCR; TCRdb's table is partial and in-frame only. Among tens of thousands of clones listed, around 98% were seen once. The specimen comprised Tregs from blood, sampled before the transplant. These receptors came from a human donor who received a combined kidney and bone marrow transplant. Each CDR3 is given with its conserved first and last residue. The order of the fields is V gene, J gene, CDR3 protein.

v_call: TRBV28; j_call: TRBJ1-6; cdr3_aa: CASSSRYSPLHF
v_call: TRBV11-3; j_call: TRBJ2-1; cdr3_aa: CASSPREAGGLNEQFF
v_call: TRBV10-3; j_call: TRBJ1-2; cdr3_aa: CAISEHGTDYGYTF
v_call: TRBV28; j_call: TRBJ1-3; cdr3_aa: CASSFGGAGNTIYF
v_call: TRBV19; j_call: TRBJ1-2; cdr3_aa: CASSKTANYGYTF
v_call: TRBV18; j_call: TRBJ2-1; cdr3_aa: CASSPPPGQGAYNEQFF
v_call: TRBV7-2; j_call: TRBJ1-2; cdr3_aa: CASSLSDGNYGYTF
v_call: TRBV4-1; j_call: TRBJ1-2; cdr3_aa: CASSSPRDRAYSNYGYTF
v_call: TRBV7-2; j_call: TRBJ1-2; cdr3_aa: CASSLAQGLGYTF
v_call: TRBV5-1; j_call: TRBJ2-5; cdr3_aa: CASSRRLVGETQYF
v_call: TRBV7-6; j_call: TRBJ2-7; cdr3_aa: CASSSTSGRYEQYF
v_call: TRBV5-1; j_call: TRBJ2-1; cdr3_aa: CASSNDGEEYNEQFF
v_call: TRBV28; j_call: TRBJ2-5; cdr3_aa: CASSLSGTDQETQYF
v_call: TRBV18; j_call: TRBJ2-5; cdr3_aa: CATGGIQETQYF
v_call: TRBV2; j_call: TRBJ2-3; cdr3_aa: CASSVERGPDTQYF
v_call: TRBV7-3; j_call: TRBJ2-7; cdr3_aa: CASSLGLAGDEQYF
v_call: TRBV5-1; j_call: TRBJ2-1; cdr3_aa: CASSLGTSGRDEQFF
v_call: TRBV13; j_call: TRBJ2-1; cdr3_aa: CASSPGLAGGPSYNEQFF
v_call: TRBV27; j_call: TRBJ2-7; cdr3_aa: CASSLTGSFYEQYF
v_call: TRBV30; j_call: TRBJ1-6; cdr3_aa: CAWSVIVTGGSPLHF
v_call: TRBV7-2; j_call: TRBJ2-5; cdr3_aa: CASSQGETQYF
v_call: TRBV11-2; j_call: TRBJ2-3; cdr3_aa: CASSLDHPGGHVDTQYF
v_call: TRBV14; j_call: TRBJ2-5; cdr3_aa: CASSLSAGTRETQYF
v_call: TRBV7-9; j_call: TRBJ2-1; cdr3_aa: CASSYTKPNEQFF
v_call: TRBV2; j_call: TRBJ1-2; cdr3_aa: CASSETPLNYGYTF
v_call: TRBV5-1; j_call: TRBJ2-7; cdr3_aa: CASSSGTSEQYF
v_call: TRBV15; j_call: TRBJ2-3; cdr3_aa: CATSRDLVRTADILDTQYF
v_call: TRBV5-1; j_call: TRBJ1-1; cdr3_aa: CASKEVMNTEAFF
v_call: TRBV5-6; j_call: TRBJ1-2; cdr3_aa: CASSPLRLDYGYTF
v_call: TRBV7-2; j_call: TRBJ2-1; cdr3_aa: CASSLRELAGYNEQFF
v_call: TRBV5-6; j_call: TRBJ1-5; cdr3_aa: CASSTRDREQPQHF
v_call: TRBV7-2; j_call: TRBJ2-7; cdr3_aa: CASSLRRSSYEQYF
v_call: TRBV13; j_call: TRBJ2-1; cdr3_aa: CASSRAGGPYNEQFF
v_call: TRBV5-4; j_call: TRBJ2-7; cdr3_aa: CASSTNQGRVEQYF